A selection of T cell receptor beta chains follows, all from one sample in a study of blood T cells in healthy people across ages. TCRdb reanalysed the 5' RACE reads using MiXCR and keeps one entry per CDR3 protein. The sample yields 650,000 to 1,000,000 distinct CDR3 sequences, about 34% seen once. The sequencing sample was made of blood. These TCRs come from a man aged 18 to 29 in good health. Both conserved end residues are part of each CDR3. A D gene is named only where the DNA matches it firmly. Clone size is not always given. Where it is, it says once, few, many or a class for expanded clones.

D gene	V gene	J gene	clone size	CDR3 protein	CDR3 DNA
TRBD1	TRBV7-8	TRBJ1-1	once	CASSKTGTENTEAFF	TGTGCCAGCAGCAAGACAGGGACGGAGAACACTGAAGCTTTCTTT
TRBD1	TRBV9	TRBJ1-2	.	CASSVNRGQPHYGYTF	TGTGCCAGCAGCGTAAACAGGGGCCAGCCTCACTATGGCTACACCTTC
TRBD2	TRBV5-1	TRBJ2-2	.	CASSSRKTSGGAGGELFF	TGCGCCAGCAGCTCCCGAAAGACTAGCGGGGGGGCCGGCGGGGAGCTGTTTTTT
TRBD1	TRBV12-3/TRBV12-4	TRBJ1-2	few	CASSSYRGNYGYTF	TGTGCCAGCAGTTCGTACAGGGGGAACTATGGCTACACCTTC
.	TRBV6-2/TRBV6-3	TRBJ1-1	.	CASSDVWNTEAFF	TGTGCCAGCAGTGACGTCTGGAACACTGAAGCTTTCTTT
TRBD1	TRBV19	TRBJ1-1	few	CASTRGQGGTEAFF	TGTGCCAGTACCCGCGGACAGGGGGGCACTGAAGCTTTCTTT
.	TRBV12-3/TRBV12-4	TRBJ1-1	.	CASSPYRESEAFF	TGTGCCAGCAGCCCTTACAGGGAGAGTGAAGCTTTCTTT
.	TRBV5-4	TRBJ1-1	.	CASSLTGTAEAFF	TGTGCCAGCAGCTTGACCGGGACCGCTGAAGCTTTCTTT
.	TRBV5-8	TRBJ2-5	few	CASSVEGQEVQETQYF	TGTGCCAGCAGCGTGGAGGGGCAGGAGGTACAAGAGACCCAGTACTTC
.	TRBV24-1	TRBJ2-5	.	CATSDSSTGRETQYF	TGTGCCACCAGTGATTCCTCCACAGGGCGGGAGACCCAGTACTTC
.	TRBV5-6	TRBJ2-2	.	CASSWGLDGTGELFF	TGTGCCAGCAGCTGGGGGCTCGACGGAACAGGGGAGCTGTTTTTT
.	TRBV12-3/TRBV12-4	TRBJ2-6	.	CASSTASSGANVLTF	TGTGCCAGCAGCACAGCGAGCTCTGGGGCCAACGTCCTGACTTTC
TRBD2	TRBV20-1	TRBJ2-5	many	CSARLAGLQETQYF	TGCAGTGCTAGACTAGCGGGGTTACAAGAGACCCAGTACTTC
.	TRBV29-1	TRBJ2-5	few	CSSKTGRRETQYF	TGCAGCAGTAAGACAGGGAGGCGGGAGACCCAGTACTTC
TRBD2	TRBV6-1	TRBJ2-7	.	CASSERSGGAYEQYF	TGTGCCAGCAGTGAAAGGAGCGGGGGGGCCTACGAGCAGTACTTC
.	TRBV18	TRBJ2-5	.	CASSPGAEQETQYF	TGTGCCAGCTCACCGGGGGCAGAACAAGAGACCCAGTACTTC